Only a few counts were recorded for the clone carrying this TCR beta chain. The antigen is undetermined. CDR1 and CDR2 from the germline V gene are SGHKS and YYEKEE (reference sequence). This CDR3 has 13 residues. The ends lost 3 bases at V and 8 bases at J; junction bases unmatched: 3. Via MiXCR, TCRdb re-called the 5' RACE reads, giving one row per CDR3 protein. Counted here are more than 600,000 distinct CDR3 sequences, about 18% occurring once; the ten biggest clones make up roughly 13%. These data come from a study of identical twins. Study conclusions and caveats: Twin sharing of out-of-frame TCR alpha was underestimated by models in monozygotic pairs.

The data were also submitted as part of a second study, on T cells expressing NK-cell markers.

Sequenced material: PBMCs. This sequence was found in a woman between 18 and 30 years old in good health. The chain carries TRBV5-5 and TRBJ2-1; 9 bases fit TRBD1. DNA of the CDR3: TGTGCCAGCAGCTCGGGACAGGGCGATGAGCAGTTCTTC. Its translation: CASSSGQGDEQFF.